The rows below give T cell receptor beta chains drawn from one sample of a study of Ad26.COV2.S vaccination and SARS-CoV-2 variants. Repertoires were generated with immunoSEQ multiplex PCR, while TCRdb's copy carries only in-frame clones and drops some. The sample has roughly 350,000 clones; around 86% are singletons. This specimen was peripheral blood, taken in a trial of Ad26.COV2.S vaccine versus placebo. The receptor source for this set is a person between 18 and 59 years old who received the Ad26.COV2.S COVID-19 vaccine or a placebo. Each CDR3 is given with its conserved first and last residue. D genes are given only for firm matches. Not all rows give a size; the values are once, few, many and, for expanded clones, a class.

NA once TRBJ1-1 TRBV9 TGTGCCAGCAGCACCAGGGTGGCGACCGCTGAAGCTTTCTTT CASSTRVATAEAFF
TRBD1 NA TRBJ1-1 TRBV6-5 TGTGCCAGCAGATTCACAGGGGACACTGAAGCTTTCTTT CASRFTGDTEAFF
NA NA TRBJ1-3 TRBV7-9 TGTGCCAGCAGCTTAAACTTACAGGGACTAGACACCATATATTTT CASSLNLQGLDTIYF
NA NA TRBJ2-5 TRBV5-4 TGTGCCAGCAGCTCTCAAGAGACCCAGTACTTC CASSSQETQYF
NA NA TRBJ2-1 TRBV7-2 TGTGCCAGCAGCGGCGGGGTGACCTACAATGAGCAGTTCTTC CASSGGVTYNEQFF
NA NA TRBJ1-5 TRBV30 TGTGCCTGGACCAACACGGTTGGGCAGCCCCAGCATTTT CAWTNTVGQPQHF
NA NA TRBJ2-7 TRBV3-1/TRBV3-2 TGTGCCAGCAGCCAAGGATACGAGCAGTACTTC CASSQGYEQYF
NA NA TRBJ1-5 TRBV4-2 TGTGCCAGCAGCCAAGAATGGGGTTGGGATCAGCCCCAGCATTTT CASSQEWGWDQPQHF
NA once TRBJ1-1 TRBV6-2/TRBV6-3 TGTGCCAGCAGTTACTCTGGCGGGGGGCTAGGGACTGAAGCTTTCTTT CASSYSGGGLGTEAFF
TRBD1 NA TRBJ2-5 TRBV29-1 TGCAGCGTGCTGGGACAGGGGGGTTACCAAGAGACCCAGTACTTC CSVLGQGGYQETQYF
NA once TRBJ1-1 TRBV10-3 TGTGCCATCAGTGAGTCGTATGGGCAGGGGAACACTGAAGCTTTCTTT CAISESYGQGNTEAFF
NA NA TRBJ1-1 TRBV6-2/TRBV6-3 TGTGCCAGCAGTTACGTAGACACTGAAGCTTTCTTT CASSYVDTEAFF
NA once TRBJ1-1 TRBV7-9 TGTGCCAGCAGCTTAGCGCTGGTAGAAGCTTTCTTT CASSLALVEAFF
NA NA TRBJ1-1 TRBV11-2 TGTGCCAGCAGCCCCCGGGACGGACCTTACACTGAAGCTTTCTTT CASSPRDGPYTEAFF
NA NA TRBJ2-1 TRBV27 TGTGCCAGCACCACCTCGGAGGGGACCTGGTTGTTCTTC CASTTSEGTWLFF
TRBD2 once TRBJ2-7 TRBV19 TGTGCCAGTAAATCACTGGCTAGCGGGGGGGAGCAGTACTTC CASKSLASGGEQYF
TRBD1 NA TRBJ1-2 TRBV28 TGTGCCAGCAGTTCACCAATACAGGGGTTCGGCTATGGCTACACCTTC CASSSPIQGFGYGYTF
TRBD1 NA TRBJ1-4 TRBV2 TGTGCCAGCAGCCTAGGGACAGGGGAAAAACTGTTTTTT CASSLGTGEKLFF
TRBD1 NA TRBJ1-1 TRBV19 TGTGCCAGTAGTAGCTGGACAGGGGGAAACACTGAAGCTTTCTTT CASSSWTGGNTEAFF
TRBD1 NA TRBJ2-5 TRBV2 TGTGCCAGCAGCCTCGGACAGGGGCAAGAGACCCAGTACTTC CASSLGQGQETQYF
NA NA TRBJ2-4 TRBV28 TGTGCCAGCAGTCCCCAGACAGTAGCCAAAAACATTCAGTACTTC CASSPQTVAKNIQYF
NA NA TRBJ2-1 TRBV20-1 TGCAGTGCCTCACCCAATGAGCAGTTCTTC CSASPNEQFF